These T cell receptor beta chains were read from a single sample in a study of a mutant IDH1 vaccine in newly diagnosed glioma. TCRdb keeps only in-frame clones here, not all; method: immunoSEQ multiplex PCR. The profile shows tens of thousands of clones, roughly 80% of them singletons. Their target antigens are unknown. Sequences were derived from PBMCs, sampled from a glioma patient whose treatment included an IDH1 peptide vaccine. These receptors all come from a man aged 40-55 years with glioma. Some clones in this sample may be carry-over from other donors' samples. Both conserved end residues are trimmed from each CDR3.

cdr3_aa	v_call	j_call
ASSLDSGGAYEQY	TRBV7-2	TRBJ2-7
ASSPGRGYT	TRBV18	TRBJ1-2
ASRPTGARNQPQH	TRBV28	TRBJ1-5
ASSIGGGGTEAF	TRBV19	TRBJ1-1
ASSWQFTEAF	TRBV7-9	TRBJ1-1
ASSLSDRGDTEAF	TRBV11-2	TRBJ1-1
ASSLSGQDTGELF	TRBV7-2	TRBJ2-2
ASSLIRLAGGNNEQF	TRBV5-4	TRBJ2-1
AISESSGRGNYNEQF	TRBV10-3	TRBJ2-1
ASSHGTVYGYT	TRBV7-6	TRBJ1-2
ASSFDRDNSPLH	TRBV5-1	TRBJ1-6
ASSWAGTVGDEQY	TRBV11-2	TRBJ2-7
AISVGQGDSPLH	TRBV10-3	TRBJ1-6
ASSLFEGRGYT	TRBV11-2	TRBJ1-2
ASSWPAGTEAF	TRBV19	TRBJ1-1
SVVTGSETQY	TRBV29-1	TRBJ2-5
SVEDTVGYT	TRBV29-1	TRBJ1-2
ASSFDRGSTEAF	TRBV6-1	TRBJ1-1
SVKDFTNTGELF	TRBV29-1	TRBJ2-2
ASSSKTGTLNQPQH	TRBV19	TRBJ1-5
ASSEAKGWGSYGYT	TRBV6-1	TRBJ1-2
ASSLQLGEAF	TRBV5-4	TRBJ1-1
ASAVPGPTSPLH	TRBV14	TRBJ1-6
ASSPGTGIEKLF	TRBV5-4	TRBJ1-4
ASSSPWTPGGNQPQH	TRBV28	TRBJ1-5
ASSAGEDTQY	TRBV18	TRBJ2-3
ATSILLQGIGELF	TRBV15	TRBJ2-2
ASSLVPGELF	TRBV7-8	TRBJ2-2
AFTTDTQY	TRBV30	TRBJ2-3
ASKRGNTEAF	TRBV19	TRBJ1-1
ASTLGIDYGYT	TRBV19	TRBJ1-2
ASSPGHRGTEAF	TRBV6-6	TRBJ1-1